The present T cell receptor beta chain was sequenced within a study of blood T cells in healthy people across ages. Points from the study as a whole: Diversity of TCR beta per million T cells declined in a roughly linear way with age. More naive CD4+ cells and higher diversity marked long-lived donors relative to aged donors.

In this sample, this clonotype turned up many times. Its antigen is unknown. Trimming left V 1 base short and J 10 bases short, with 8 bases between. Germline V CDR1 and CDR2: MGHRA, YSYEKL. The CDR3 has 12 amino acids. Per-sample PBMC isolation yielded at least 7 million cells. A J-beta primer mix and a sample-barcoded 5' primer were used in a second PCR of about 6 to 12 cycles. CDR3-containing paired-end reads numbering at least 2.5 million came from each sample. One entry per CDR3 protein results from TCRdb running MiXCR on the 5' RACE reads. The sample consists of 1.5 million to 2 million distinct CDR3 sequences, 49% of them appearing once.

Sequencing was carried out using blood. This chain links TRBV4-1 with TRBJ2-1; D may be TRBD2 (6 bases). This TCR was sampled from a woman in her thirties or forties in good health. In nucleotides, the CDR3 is TGCGCCAGCAGCCAAGCCCGGGGGGAGCAGTTCTTC. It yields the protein CASSQARGEQFF.